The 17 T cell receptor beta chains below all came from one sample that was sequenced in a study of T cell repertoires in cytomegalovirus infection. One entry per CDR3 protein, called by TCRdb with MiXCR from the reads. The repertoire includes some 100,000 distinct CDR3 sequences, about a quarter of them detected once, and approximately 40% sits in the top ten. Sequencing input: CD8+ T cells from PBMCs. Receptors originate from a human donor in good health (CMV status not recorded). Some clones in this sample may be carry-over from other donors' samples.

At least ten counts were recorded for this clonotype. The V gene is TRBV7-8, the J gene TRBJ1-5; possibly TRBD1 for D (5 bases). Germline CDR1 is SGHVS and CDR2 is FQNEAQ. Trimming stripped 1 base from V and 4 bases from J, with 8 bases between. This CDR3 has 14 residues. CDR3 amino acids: CASSLGGTNQPQHF. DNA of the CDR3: TGTGCCAGCAGCTTAGGAGGGACTAATCAGCCCCAGCATTTT.

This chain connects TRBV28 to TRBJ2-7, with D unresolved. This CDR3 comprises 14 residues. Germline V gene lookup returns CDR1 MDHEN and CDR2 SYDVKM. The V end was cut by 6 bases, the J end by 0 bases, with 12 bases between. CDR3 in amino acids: CASRPPGISYEQYF. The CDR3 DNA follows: TGTGCCAGCAGGCCGCCGGGCATCTCCTACGAGCAGTACTTC.

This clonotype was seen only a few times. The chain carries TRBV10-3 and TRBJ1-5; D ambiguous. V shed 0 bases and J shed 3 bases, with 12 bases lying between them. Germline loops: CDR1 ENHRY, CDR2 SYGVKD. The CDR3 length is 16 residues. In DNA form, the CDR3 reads TGTGCCATCAGTGAGTCGAACTTGGGAGTCAATCAGCCCCAGCATTTT. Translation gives CAISESNLGVNQPQHF.

The CDR3 region has the DNA TGTGCCAGCAGCCCAGTATACGGATATGAATTCAATGAGCAGTTCTTC. It translates to CASSPVYGYEFNEQFF. The chain combines TRBV5-6 with TRBJ2-1; D unclear. V gave up 4 bases and J gave up 6 bases, with 20 bases separating them. The CDR3 totals 16 residues. Germline V gene sequence: CDR1 SGHDT, CDR2 YYEEEE.

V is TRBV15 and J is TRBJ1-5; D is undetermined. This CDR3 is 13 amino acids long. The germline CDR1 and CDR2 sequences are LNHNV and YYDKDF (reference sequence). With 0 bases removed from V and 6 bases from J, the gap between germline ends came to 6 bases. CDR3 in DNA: TGTGCCACCAGCAGAGAGGTTATTCAGCCCCAGCATTTT. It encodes CATSREVIQPQHF.

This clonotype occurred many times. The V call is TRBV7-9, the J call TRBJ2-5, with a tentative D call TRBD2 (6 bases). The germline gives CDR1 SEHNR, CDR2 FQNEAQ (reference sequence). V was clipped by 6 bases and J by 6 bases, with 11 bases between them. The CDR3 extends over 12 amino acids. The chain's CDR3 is CASRGGLQTQYF. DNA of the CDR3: TGTGCCAGCAGGGGGGGTCTGCAGACCCAGTACTTC. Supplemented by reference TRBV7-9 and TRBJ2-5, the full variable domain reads DTGVSQNPRHKITKRGQNVTFRCDPISEHNRLYWYRQTLGQGPEFLTYFQNEAQLEKSRLLSDRFSAERPKGSFSTLEIQRTEQGDSAMYLCASRGGLQTQYFGPGTRLLVL.

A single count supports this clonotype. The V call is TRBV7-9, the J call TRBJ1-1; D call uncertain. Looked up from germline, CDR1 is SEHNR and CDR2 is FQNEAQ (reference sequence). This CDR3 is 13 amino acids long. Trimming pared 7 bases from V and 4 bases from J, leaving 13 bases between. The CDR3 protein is CASNSGSSTEAFF. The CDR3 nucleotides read TGTGCCAGCAACTCGGGTAGTAGCACTGAAGCTTTCTTT.

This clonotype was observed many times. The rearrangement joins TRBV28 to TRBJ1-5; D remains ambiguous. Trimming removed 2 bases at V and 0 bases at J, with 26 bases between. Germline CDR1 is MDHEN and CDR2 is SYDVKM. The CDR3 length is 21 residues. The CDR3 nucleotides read TGTGCCAGCAGTTTAACAGTCCCCCCGGGCCAGAGGGCATATAGCAATCAGCCCCAGCATTTT. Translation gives CASSLTVPPGQRAYSNQPQHF.

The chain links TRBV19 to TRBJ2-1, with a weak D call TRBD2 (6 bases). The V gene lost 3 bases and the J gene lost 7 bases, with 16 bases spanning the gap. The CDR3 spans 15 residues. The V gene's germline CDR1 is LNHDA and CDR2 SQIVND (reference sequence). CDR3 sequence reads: CASSITSRSGNEQFF. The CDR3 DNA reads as TGTGCCAGTAGTATCACTAGCAGGAGCGGTAATGAGCAGTTCTTC.

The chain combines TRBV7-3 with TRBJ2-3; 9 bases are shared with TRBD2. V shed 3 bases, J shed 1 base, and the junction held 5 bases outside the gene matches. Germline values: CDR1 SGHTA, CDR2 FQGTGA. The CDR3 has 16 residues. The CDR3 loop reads CASSLIAGERTDTQYF. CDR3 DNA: TGTGCCAGCAGCTTGATAGCGGGGGAACGCACAGATACGCAGTATTTT.

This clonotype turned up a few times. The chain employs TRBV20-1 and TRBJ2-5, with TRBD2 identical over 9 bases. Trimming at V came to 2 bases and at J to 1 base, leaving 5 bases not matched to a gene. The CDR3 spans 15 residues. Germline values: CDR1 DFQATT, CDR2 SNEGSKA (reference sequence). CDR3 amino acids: CSARLPSGAQETQYF. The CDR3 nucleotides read TGCAGTGCTAGACTCCCTAGCGGGGCCCAAGAGACCCAGTACTTC.

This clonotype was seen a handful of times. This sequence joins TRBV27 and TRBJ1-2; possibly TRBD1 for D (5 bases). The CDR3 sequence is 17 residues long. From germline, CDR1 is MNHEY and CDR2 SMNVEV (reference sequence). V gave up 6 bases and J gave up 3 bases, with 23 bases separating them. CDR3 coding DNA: TGTGCCAGCAGGAAACCGGGACTCACTGGTGCCTACTATGGCTACACCTTC. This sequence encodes CASRKPGLTGAYYGYTF.

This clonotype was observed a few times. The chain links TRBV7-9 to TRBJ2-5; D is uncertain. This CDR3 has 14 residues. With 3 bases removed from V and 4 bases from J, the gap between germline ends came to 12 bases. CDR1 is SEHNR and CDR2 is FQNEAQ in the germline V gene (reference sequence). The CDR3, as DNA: TGTGCCAGCAGCTTTTCCTCTGAGGTAGAGACCCAGTACTTC. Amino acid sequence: CASSFSSEVETQYF. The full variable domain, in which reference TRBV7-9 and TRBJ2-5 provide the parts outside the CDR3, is DTGVSQNPRHKITKRGQNVTFRCDPISEHNRLYWYRQTLGQGPEFLTYFQNEAQLEKSRLLSDRFSAERPKGSFSTLEIQRTEQGDSAMYLCASSFSSEVETQYFGPGTRLLVL.

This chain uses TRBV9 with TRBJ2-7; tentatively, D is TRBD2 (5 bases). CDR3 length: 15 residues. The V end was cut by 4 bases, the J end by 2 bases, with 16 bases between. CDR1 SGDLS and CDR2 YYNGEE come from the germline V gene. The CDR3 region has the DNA TGTGCCAGCAGCCCCGCCCCGGGGTCGGCCTACGAGCAGTACTTC. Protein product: CASSPAPGSAYEQYF.

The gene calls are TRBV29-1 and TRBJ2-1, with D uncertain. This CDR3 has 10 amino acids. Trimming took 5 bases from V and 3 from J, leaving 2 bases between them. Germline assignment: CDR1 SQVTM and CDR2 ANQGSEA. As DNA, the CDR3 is TGCAGCGTTCTCTACAATGAGCAGTTCTTC. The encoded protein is CSVLYNEQFF.

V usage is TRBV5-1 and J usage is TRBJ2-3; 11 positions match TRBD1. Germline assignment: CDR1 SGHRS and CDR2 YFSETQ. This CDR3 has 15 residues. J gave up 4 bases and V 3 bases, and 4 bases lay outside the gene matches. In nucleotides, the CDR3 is TGCGCCAGCAGCTCGGACAGGGGGCTCGCAGATACGCAGTATTTT. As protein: CASSSDRGLADTQYF.

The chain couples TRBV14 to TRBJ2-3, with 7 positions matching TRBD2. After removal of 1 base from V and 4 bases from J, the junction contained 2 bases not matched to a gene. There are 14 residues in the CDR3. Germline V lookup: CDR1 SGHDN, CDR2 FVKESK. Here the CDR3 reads CASSQVSGADTQYF. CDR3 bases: TGTGCCAGCAGCCAAGTAAGCGGGGCAGATACGCAGTATTTT.